The clone carrying this TCR beta chain rates as medium-sized. Its specificity is unknown. Target depth was 1 in 200,000 to 1 in 1 million T cells, about 10x per clonotype. The data were produced by immunoSEQ multiplex PCR, yet TCRdb's version contains in-frame clones alone and is incomplete. The sample has about 310,000 clones; just under 80% are singletons. The data originate from a study of cytotoxic CD8 clonotypes in ibrutinib-treated CLL. Overall study: Of a cohort that held ten to twelve relapsed/refractory and roughly 14 treatment-naive patients, about 18 were IGHV unmutated. By median around 69 months, approximately 12 had progressed and about 15 stayed remitted; responses had been 2 complete and roughly 25 partial. Regarding the study as a whole: Starting clonality was above that of age-matched healthy donors and tracked circulating CD8+ T-cell counts.

V dropped 3 bases and J dropped 8 bases, with 19 bases sitting between them. CDR1 and CDR2 (germline): SGHTA, FQGNSA. This CDR3 region has 16 residues. The clonotype was recovered from a human donor with chronic lymphocytic leukemia. This specimen consisted of PBMCs, obtained before ibrutinib treatment. This chain links TRBV7-2 with TRBJ1-4; no clear D. CDR3 bases: TGTGCCAGCAGCTTCTGGGTTAACTACAAATACGAAAAACTGTTTTTT. It is translated as CASSFWVNYKYEKLFF.